The sequence of this T cell receptor beta chain was determined in a study of blood T cell repertoires in COVID-19. This CDR3 region has 15 residues. Looked up from germline, CDR1 is SNHLY and CDR2 is FYNNEI. V shed 3 bases and J 7 bases; nucleotides not matched to a gene: 6. Cohort allocation depended upon clinical history that participants reported. For recovered donors of Cohort 3, there were two negative PCRs, clearance, or symptom resolution. The assay was immunoSEQ multiplex PCR, and TCRdb's table has in-frame clones only and misses some. The table records about 190,000 clones, around 84% of them present only once.

The origin of this receptor is a woman in her twenties or thirties who had recovered from COVID-19. The chain employs TRBV2 and TRBJ1-5; 10 nucleotides align to TRBD1. The sample taken for sequencing was PBMCs or T cells enriched from blood (not recorded which). CDR3 residues: CASSEGQGPRQPQHF. As DNA, the CDR3 is TGTGCCAGCAGTGAGGGACAGGGGCCACGGCAGCCCCAGCATTTT.